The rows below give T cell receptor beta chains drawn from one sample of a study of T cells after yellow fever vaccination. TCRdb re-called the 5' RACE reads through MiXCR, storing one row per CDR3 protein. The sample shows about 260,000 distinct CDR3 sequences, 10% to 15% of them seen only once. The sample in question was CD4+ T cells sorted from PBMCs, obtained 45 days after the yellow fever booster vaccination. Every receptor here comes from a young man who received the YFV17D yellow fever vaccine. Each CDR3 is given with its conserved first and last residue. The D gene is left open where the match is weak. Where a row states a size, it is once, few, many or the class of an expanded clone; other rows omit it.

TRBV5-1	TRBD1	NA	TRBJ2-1	TGCGCCAGCAGCTTGCAAGGGGGCGATGAGCAGTTCTTC	CASSLQGGDEQFF
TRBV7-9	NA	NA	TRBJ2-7	TGTGCCAGCAGCTCCGGGGGGCGGTGGCAGTACTTC	CASSSGGRWQYF
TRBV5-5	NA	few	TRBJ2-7	TGTGCCAGCAGCTTCCAGGAACCTACGGGGGAGCAGTACTTC	CASSFQEPTGEQYF
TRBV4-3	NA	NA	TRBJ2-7	TGCGCCAGCAGCCAAGATCTCGGATCGCGCGAGCAGTACTTC	CASSQDLGSREQYF
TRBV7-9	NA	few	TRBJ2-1	TGTGCCAGCAAGGTGTACAATGAGCAGTTCTTC	CASKVYNEQFF
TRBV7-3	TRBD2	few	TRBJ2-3	TGTGCCAGCAGCCTCCTCGGCGGGAGGGCCACAGATACGCAGTATTTT	CASSLLGGRATDTQYF
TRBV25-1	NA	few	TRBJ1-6	TGTGCCAGCAGTGAATTTCAGGGGACTGGGTCACCCCTCCACTTT	CASSEFQGTGSPLHF
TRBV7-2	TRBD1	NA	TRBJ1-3	TGTGCCAGCAGCCTAGTCCCGGGACAGGGAACCATATATTTT	CASSLVPGQGTIYF
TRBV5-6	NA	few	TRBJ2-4	TGTGCCAGCAGCTTCAAAACAGGGTTGTGGTATGTGGACAAAAACATTCAGTACTTC	CASSFKTGLWYVDKNIQYF
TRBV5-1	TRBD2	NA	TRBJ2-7	TGCGCCAGCAGCGTAAGTACCGGGACTAGCGGGTCCTACGAGCAGTACTTC	CASSVSTGTSGSYEQYF
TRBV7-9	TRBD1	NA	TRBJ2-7	TGTGCCAGCAGCTTGGGACAGGGGAAGGGGGGAACTCACGAGCAGTACTTC	CASSLGQGKGGTHEQYF
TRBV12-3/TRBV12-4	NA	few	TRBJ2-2	TGTGCCAGCAGTGTGACTAGTGCCACCGGGGAGCTGTTTTTT	CASSVTSATGELFF
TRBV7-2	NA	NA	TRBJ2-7	TGTGCCAGCAGCTTAGGTGGGGCCCTCGAGCAGTACTTC	CASSLGGALEQYF
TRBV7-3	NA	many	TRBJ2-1	TGTGCCAGCAGCTTAAGGGGCGGGAACTCCTACAATGAGCAGTTCTTC	CASSLRGGNSYNEQFF
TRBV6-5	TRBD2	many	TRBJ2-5	TGTGCCAGCAGTTGGACGGGAGGGCAACAAGAGACCCAGTACTTC	CASSWTGGQQETQYF
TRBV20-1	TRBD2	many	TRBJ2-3	TGCAGTGCTAGTGGAGCGGGAGGACTCACAGATACGCAGTATTTT	CSASGAGGLTDTQYF
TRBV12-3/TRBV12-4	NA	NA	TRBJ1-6	TGTGCCAGCAGTTTAGGTCTAGGTGGCTATAATTCACCCCTCCACTTT	CASSLGLGGYNSPLHF
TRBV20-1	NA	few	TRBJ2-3	TGCAGTGCTAGAGGTGGAGGGGGTGCGCAGTATTTT	CSARGGGGAQYF
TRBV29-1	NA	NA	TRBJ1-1	TGCAGCGTTACCACCTTCGGGTCAGCTTTCTTT	CSVTTFGSAFF
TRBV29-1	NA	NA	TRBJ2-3	TGCAGCTTCACCGGGAACACAGATACGCAGTATTTT	CSFTGNTDTQYF
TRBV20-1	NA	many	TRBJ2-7	TGCAGTGCTAGGCCCCTGAGGGTCTACGAGCAGTACTTC	CSARPLRVYEQYF
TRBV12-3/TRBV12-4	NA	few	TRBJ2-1	TGTGCCAGCAAGTTTGGGGGCCCAGGGACGGGTAGCAATGAGCAGTTCTTC	CASKFGGPGTGSNEQFF
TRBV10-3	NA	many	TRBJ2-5	TGTGCCATCAGCCGGACTTTCCAAGAGACCCAGTACTTC	CAISRTFQETQYF
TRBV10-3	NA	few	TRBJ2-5	TGTGCCATCAGTACCGGACAGTCGCAAGAGACCCAGTACTTC	CAISTGQSQETQYF
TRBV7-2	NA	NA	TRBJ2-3	TGTGCCAGCAGCTCCCCGCTCAGGGGGAGGGCCGTCCGTACGCAGTATTTT	CASSSPLRGRAVRTQYF
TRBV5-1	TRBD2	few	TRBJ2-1	TGCGCCAGCGGAAGTACTAGCGGGAGGTTAGGGGGAGCCTACAATGAGCAGTTCTTC	CASGSTSGRLGGAYNEQFF
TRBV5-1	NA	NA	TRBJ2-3	TGCGCCAGCAGCTCACAAACAACGGATACGCAGTATTTT	CASSSQTTDTQYF
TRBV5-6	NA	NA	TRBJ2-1	TGTGCCAGCAGCCTTCTTTTCAATGAGCAGTTCTTC	CASSLLFNEQFF
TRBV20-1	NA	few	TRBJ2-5	TGCAGTGCTAGAGACACCCTTGGGGAGACCCAGTACTTC	CSARDTLGETQYF
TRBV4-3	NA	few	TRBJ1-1	TGCGCCAGCAGCCAAGATTCTTACTACGACACTGAAGCTTTCTTT	CASSQDSYYDTEAFF
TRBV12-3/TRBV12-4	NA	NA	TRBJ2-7	TGTGCCAGCAGTTTTGCAGGGGCAAACGAGCAGTACTTC	CASSFAGANEQYF
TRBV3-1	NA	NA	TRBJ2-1	TGTGCCAGCAGCCAATTAAGGGGCTGGGGGCAGTTCTTC	CASSQLRGWGQFF